Shown below are 14 T cell receptor beta chains from a single sample sequenced in a study of beta chain features in type 1 diabetes. General study points: Within each of all four CD4+ subsets, Type 1 diabetes patients had TCRB CDR3s that were moderately but significantly shorter.

Expressed TCRB transcripts got sequenced, as all isolated RNA was reverse transcribed. Using immunoSEQ multiplex PCR, the repertoire was profiled, and TCRdb retains in-frame clones only, with some absent. The repertoire holds roughly 150,000 clones, with approximately 9.1% as singletons. No antigen has been identified for these receptors. The sample taken for sequencing was central memory CD4+ T cells from blood. All receptors derive from a woman aged 25-40 years with type 1 diabetes.

The V and J genes are TRBV27 and TRBJ1-4; D unresolved. The CDR3 extends over 13 amino acids. Germline CDR1 and CDR2: MNHEY and SMNVEV (reference sequence). Trimming cost V 5 bases and J 8 bases, with 12 bases left between them. As DNA, the CDR3 is TGTGCCAGCAGTCGCCGGGAGACCGAAAAACTGTTTTTT. As protein: CASSRRETEKLFF.

The table lists this clone with a few counts. The chain is built from TRBV9 and TRBJ2-3, with TRBD2 matching 9 bases. Germline trimming cut 7 bases from V and 5 bases from J; bases unmatched to any gene: 11. Per germline, CDR1 SGDLS and CDR2 YYNGEE. CDR3 length: 15 amino acids. The CDR3 spells CASSEALAGVDTQYF. The CDR3 bases are TGTGCCAGCTCAGAGGCCTTAGCGGGAGTAGATACGCAGTATTTT.

This chain links TRBV7-2 with TRBJ1-5, with TRBD1 as a possible D gene (5 bases). CDR1 is SGHTA, CDR2 FQGNSA, per germline. The CDR3 consists of 16 residues. V lost 1 base and J 1 base, leaving 11 bases between the germline ends. The CDR3 region is CASSLVGGTSNQPQHF. CDR3 DNA sequence: TGTGCCAGCAGCTTAGTTGGGGGGACGAGCAATCAGCCCCAGCATTTT.

This sequence joins TRBV30 and TRBJ1-5; 7 nucleotides agree with TRBD1. V was pared by 0 bases and J by 1 base, with 6 bases of the junction left unmatched. The germline V gene has CDR1 GTSNPN and CDR2 SVGIG (reference sequence). This CDR3 has 16 amino acids. The CDR3 DNA is TGTGCCTGGAGTGTACCAGGGGGTTTAAGCAATCAGCCCCAGCATTTT. Encoded protein: CAWSVPGGLSNQPQHF. Full variable domain (rest looked up from reference TRBV30 and TRBJ1-5): SQTIHQWPATLVQPVGSPLSLECTVEGTSNPNLYWYRQAAGRGLQLLFYSVGIGQISSEVPQNLSASRPQDRQFILSSKKLLLSDSGFYLCAWSVPGGLSNQPQHFGDGTRLSIL.

The V call is TRBV30, the J call TRBJ1-2; D gene unclear. Germline CDR1 GTSNPN, CDR2 SVGIG (reference sequence). The CDR3 totals 11 residues. Trimming cost V 8 bases and J 7 bases, with 14 bases left between them. The CDR3, as DNA: TGTGCCGGAGGTAGAGCTCTTGGCTACACCTTC. Protein sequence: CAGGRALGYTF.

V is TRBV9 and J is TRBJ2-7; a weak D match, TRBD2 (5 bases). V was pared by 3 bases and J by 0 bases, with 13 bases between. CDR3 size: 15 residues. CDR1 is SGDLS, CDR2 YYNGEE, per germline. CDR3 loop: CASSARTGSSYEQYF. The CDR3, as DNA: TGTGCCAGCAGCGCCCGGACGGGGAGCTCCTACGAGCAGTACTTC.

V usage is TRBV4-1 and J usage is TRBJ2-6; 12 nucleotides match TRBD1. Per germline, CDR1 MGHRA and CDR2 YSYEKL. CDR3 size: 18 residues. J lost 2 bases, V lost 3 bases, and 5 bases had no gene match. The CDR3 DNA follows: TGCGCCAGCAGCCACAAAAGGGACAGGGGGCCTGGGGCCAACGTCCTGACTTTC. Protein sequence: CASSHKRDRGPGANVLTF.

This clone was found many times. V and J are TRBV4-1 and TRBJ1-4; perhaps TRBD1 as D (6 bases). Germline loops: CDR1 MGHRA, CDR2 YSYEKL. The CDR3 is 14 residues long. Trimming stripped 4 bases from V and 8 bases from J, with 14 bases between. In DNA, the CDR3 is TGCGCCAGCAGCCGGGTGGGGGCGCGAGAAAAACTGTTTTTT. This gives the protein CASSRVGAREKLFF.

About this clone itself: Other DNA sequences within the sample encode an identical CDR3. This chain joins TRBV29-1 and TRBJ2-1; 12 nucleotides match TRBD2. Trimming took 6 bases from V and 4 from J; bases not matched to a gene: 1. The CDR3 runs to 13 residues. Germline V lookup: CDR1 SQVTM, CDR2 ANQGSEA. CDR3 in amino acids: CSVGTSGYNEQFF. The CDR3 DNA sequence: TGCAGCGTGGGGACTAGCGGGTACAATGAGCAGTTCTTC.

This clone turned up a few times. The V call is TRBV5-5, the J call TRBJ2-1; 10 nucleotides match TRBD1. V was clipped by 4 bases and J by 0 bases; unmatched bases: 7. Germline V CDR1 and CDR2: SGHKS, YYEKEE (reference sequence). The CDR3 spans 17 residues. The CDR3 spells CASSRQGARSSYNEQFF. The CDR3 DNA sequence: TGTGCCAGCAGCAGACAGGGGGCGCGGAGCTCCTACAATGAGCAGTTCTTC.

V is TRBV5-4 and J is TRBJ2-5, with D perhaps TRBD2 (6 bases). The germline V gene encodes CDR1 SGHNT and CDR2 YYREEE (reference sequence). CDR3 length: 15 residues. V lost 4 bases, J lost 1 base, and 14 bases lay in between. CDR3 DNA sequence: TGTGCCAGCAGCAGAGTCCCGGGGGTCCAAGAGACCCAGTACTTC. Translated: CASSRVPGVQETQYF.

This clone was observed a few times. This chain connects TRBV19 to TRBJ2-5, with TRBD1 as a possible D gene (5 bases). Germline V lookup: CDR1 LNHDA, CDR2 SQIVND (reference sequence). The CDR3 extends over 13 amino acids. Trimming removed 5 bases at V and 5 bases at J, with 12 bases between. In DNA, the CDR3 is TGTGCCAGTAGTGGACATCTGGGGGAGACCCAGTACTTC. Protein sequence: CASSGHLGETQYF.

J is TRBJ2-7 and V is TRBV7-2; D gene unclear. Deletions cut 4 bases from V and 6 bases from J, with 10 bases between. Germline V gives CDR1 SGHTA, CDR2 FQGNSA. CDR3 length equals 12 residues. DNA of the CDR3: TGTGCCAGCAGCTCTCGACTGACCGAGCAGTACTTC. It specifies CASSSRLTEQYF.

This clone occurred many times. This sample includes further DNA sequences coding for the same CDR3. The chain joins TRBV18 to TRBJ2-3; 7 bases are shared with TRBD1. CDR3 length: 16 amino acids. CDR1 is KGHSH and CDR2 is LQKENI in the germline V gene. The V gene end was trimmed by 3 bases and the J gene end by 0 bases; junction bases not matched to a gene: 6. The CDR3 nucleotides are TGTGCCAGCTCACCGGACCGGGACAGAAGCACAGATACGCAGTATTTT. Translation: CASSPDRDRSTDTQYF.